The clone carrying this T cell receptor (beta chain) was observed a few times. Its antigen remains unidentified. This CDR3 has 16 amino acids. The germline gives CDR1 SGHDT, CDR2 YYEEEE. V shed 1 base and J 5 bases; nucleotides not matched to a gene: 8. For TCRbeta, the library was prepared with unique molecular identifiers. A single record per CDR3 protein comes from TCRdb applying MiXCR to the PCR reads. This table has a few hundred thousand distinct CDR3 sequences, approximately 30% appearing once. The data were obtained in a study of T-cell reconstitution after alpha-beta-depleted transplantation in children. Study observations and caveats: When one year had passed after transplant, most T-cell counts and diversity came from newly produced T cells. For some patients, TCRbeta diversity was high at day 60 because of recipient T cells and thymic progenitors that survived.

The sequences come from PBMCs, collected before TCRalphabeta/CD19-depleted stem cell transplant. The origin of this receptor is a boy in the first two years of life with Wiskott-Aldrich syndrome, due to receive a stem cell transplant. The rearrangement links TRBV5-6 to TRBJ2-1; 8 bases are a match to TRBD2. CDR3 sequence reads: CASSLQPAGEDNEQFF. In DNA form, the CDR3 reads TGTGCCAGCAGCTTGCAGCCAGCGGGAGAAGACAATGAGCAGTTCTTC. Variable domain in full (rest from reference TRBV5-6 and TRBJ2-1): DAGVTQSPTHLIKTRGQQVTLRCSPKSGHDTVSWYQQALGQGPQFIFQYYEEEERQRGNFPDRFSGHQFPNYSSELNVNALLLGDSALYLCASSLQPAGEDNEQFFGPGTRLTVL.